The T cell receptor (beta chain) under discussion was sequenced for a study of OX40 agonist ivuxolimab in advanced cancers. Study background: The patients got ivuxolimab, which is an agonistic anti-OX40 (CD134) antibody. At doses from 0.01 to 10 mg/kg, patients were given intravenous ivuxolimab every 2 weeks.

Clones were read by immunoSEQ multiplex PCR, and TCRdb kept only the in-frame ones, dropping some. The table includes fewer than 30,000 clones, over 70% detected once. Remarks on this clone: The antigen is undetermined.

Whole-study findings and limits: CD8+ T cells averaged more expanded clones than CD4+.

The clonotype originates from an adult with an advanced solid tumor such as melanoma, head and neck, liver or kidney cancer. Sequencing was performed on CD4+ or CD8+ T cells sorted from blood, taken in a trial of the OX40 agonist ivuxolimab.

The CDR3 spells CAWSPGIYEQYF. As DNA, the CDR3 is TGTGCCTGGAGCCCCGGGATCTACGAGCAGTACTTC. J is TRBJ2-7 and V is TRBV30, with a tentative D call TRBD2 (5 bases). CDR1 and CDR2 (germline): GTSNPN, SVGIG (reference sequence). CDR3 length: 12 amino acids. The ends were cut back, 3 bases at V and 3 bases at J, with 9 bases in the middle.